This TCR beta chain was profiled in a study of blood T cell repertoires in COVID-19. Study overall: The cDNA or gDNA used as material had been derived from T cells, B-cell-depleted T cells, or PBMCs.

With 0 bases clipped from V and 6 bases from J, the junction kept 4 bases outside the gene matches. CDR1 SEHNR and CDR2 FQNEAQ come from the germline V gene (reference sequence). This CDR3 contains 15 residues. Source study methods: Amplified reference gene primers provided the basis for estimating nucleated cell counts. Produced via immunoSEQ multiplex PCR; TCRdb's table is partial and in-frame only. V and J calls and clone size are copied from that table; D and trimming were computed from the DNA. The top ten hold 1.5% to 2% of the sample, which has about 290,000 clones, around 90% seen once. Study members were between 18 and 89 years old and lived in 24 US regions. Clinical history as reported by participants underpinned cohort assignment.

This chain joins TRBV7-9 and TRBJ1-2, with 10 positions matching TRBD1. The sequence was collected from a woman aged 40 to 50 who had recovered from COVID-19. Specimen: PBMCs or T cells enriched from blood (not recorded which). The CDR3 bases are TGTGCCAGCAGCTTAGCCCTGGGACAGGGGAATGGCTACACCTTC. Its protein is CASSLALGQGNGYTF.